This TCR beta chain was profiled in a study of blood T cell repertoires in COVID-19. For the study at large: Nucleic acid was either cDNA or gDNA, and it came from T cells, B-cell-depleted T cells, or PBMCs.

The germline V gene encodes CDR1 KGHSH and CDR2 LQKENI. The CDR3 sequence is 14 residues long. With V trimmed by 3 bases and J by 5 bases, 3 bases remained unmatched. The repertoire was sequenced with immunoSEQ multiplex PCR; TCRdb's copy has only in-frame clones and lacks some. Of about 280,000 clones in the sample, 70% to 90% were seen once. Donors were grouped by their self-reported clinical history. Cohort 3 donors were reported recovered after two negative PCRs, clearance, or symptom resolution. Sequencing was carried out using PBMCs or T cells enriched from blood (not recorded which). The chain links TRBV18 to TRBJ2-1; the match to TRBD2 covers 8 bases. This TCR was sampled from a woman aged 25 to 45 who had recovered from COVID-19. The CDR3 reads CASSPAAGDNEQFF. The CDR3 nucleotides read TGTGCCAGCTCACCCGCAGCGGGGGACAATGAGCAGTTCTTC.